The clone carrying this T cell receptor (beta chain) was observed a few times. Its antigen is still unknown. The table came from immunoSEQ multiplex PCR; TCRdb's copy has only in-frame clones and leaves some out. The sample yields 45,000 to 65,000 clones, about 61% seen once. This entry is derived from a study of a mutant IDH1 vaccine in newly diagnosed glioma. Study background: Vaccination began 4-6 weeks post radiotherapy alone, or with temozolomide cycles. Receipt of radiotherapy, temozolomide, or both preceded the study, and most received both.

The time point here: week 47, end of study. Every vaccination contained 300 ug of the mutant IDH1 20-mer peptide and was paired with topical imiquimod. In weeks 1, 3, 5, 7, 11, 15, 19 and 23, patients were vaccinated. The source of this sequence is a man aged 35-49 years with glioma. Some clones in this sample may be carry-over from other donors' samples. The specimen comprised peripheral blood mononuclear cells (PBMCs), sampled from a glioma patient whose treatment included an IDH1 peptide vaccine.

The CDR3 spells CASSEQGGGSTEAFF. The DNA of the CDR3 is TGTGCCAGCAGTGAGCAGGGCGGGGGGTCTACTGAAGCTTTCTTT. The chain employs TRBV2 and TRBJ1-1; D might be TRBD1 (5 bases). V was clipped by 3 bases and J by 5 bases, with 16 bases between them. The CDR3 totals 15 residues. The germline V gene encodes CDR1 SNHLY and CDR2 FYNNEI.